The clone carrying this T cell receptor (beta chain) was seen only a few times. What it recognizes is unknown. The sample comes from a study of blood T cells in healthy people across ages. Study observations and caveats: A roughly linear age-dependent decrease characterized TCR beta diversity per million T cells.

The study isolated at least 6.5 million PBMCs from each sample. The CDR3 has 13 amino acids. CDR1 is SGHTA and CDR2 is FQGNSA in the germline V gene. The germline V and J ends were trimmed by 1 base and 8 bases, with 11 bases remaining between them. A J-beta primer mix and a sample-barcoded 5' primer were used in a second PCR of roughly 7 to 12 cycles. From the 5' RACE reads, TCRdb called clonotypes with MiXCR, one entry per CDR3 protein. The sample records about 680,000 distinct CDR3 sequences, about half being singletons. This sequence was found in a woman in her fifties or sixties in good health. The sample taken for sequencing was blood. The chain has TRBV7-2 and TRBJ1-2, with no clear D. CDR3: CASSLGTMGGYTF. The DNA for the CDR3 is TGTGCCAGCAGCTTAGGGACGATGGGAGGCTACACCTTC.